Presented here are 19 T cell receptor beta chains from one specimen sequenced in a study of metastatic and nonmetastatic thyroid tumors (dated by TCRdb to 2018 to 2021). The protocol used for the library was PCR. TCRdb names Illumina HiSeq 4000 as the instrument used. Using fastp trimming at Q25 and MiXCR clonotype assembly, TCRdb reanalyzed the public sequencing data and kept in-frame beta chains. Present in this sample are about 53,000 clones, 20% to 25% of which were seen just once. Of the sample, roughly 4.2% falls within the top ten clones. None of the patients had been given any treatment before thyroid surgery. The sample was blood. The source is a female donor with papillary thyroid cancer or a benign thyroid nodule (not recorded which). Some clones in this sample may be carry-over from other donors' samples.

The chain couples TRBV29-1 to TRBJ2-2; D remains unclear. The ends were cut back, 4 bases at V and 0 bases at J, with 9 bases in the middle. CDR3 size: 14 residues. Per the germline V gene, CDR1 is SQVTM and CDR2 is ANQGSEA. The CDR3 is CSVVRQPNTGELFF. The CDR3 DNA follows: TGCAGCGTTGTAAGGCAGCCGAACACCGGGGAGCTGTTTTTT.

The CDR3 bases are TGTGCCTGGAGTGTATACAATGAGCAGTTCTTC. Its translation: CAWSVYNEQFF. The chain is built from TRBV30 and TRBJ2-1; D not certain. Trimming cost V 0 bases and J 4 bases, with 1 base left between them. This CDR3 contains 11 residues. CDR1 and CDR2 from the germline V gene are GTSNPN and SVGIG (reference sequence).

This clone was seen many times. The chain has TRBV11-2 and TRBJ2-3; 7 bases map to TRBD2. V lost 1 base, J lost 5 bases, and 3 bases stayed unmatched. This CDR3 region has 14 residues. The germline V gene encodes CDR1 SGHAT and CDR2 FQNNGV. CDR3 sequence reads: CASSLGPGGDTQYF. The CDR3 DNA reads as TGTGCCAGCAGCTTAGGTCCGGGAGGAGATACGCAGTATTTT.

Only one count was recorded for this clone. The genes are TRBV20-1 and TRBJ2-2; possible D gene TRBD1, 5 bases. The CDR3 covers 17 residues. The ends were cut back, 2 bases at V and 3 bases at J, with 19 bases in the middle. Germline lookup yields CDR1 DFQATT and CDR2 SNEGSKA (reference sequence). CDR3 residues: CSARYARAGGYTGELFF. For the CDR3, the DNA is TGCAGTGCTAGATACGCCAGGGCAGGTGGTTACACCGGGGAGCTGTTTTTT.

This clone appeared many times. The chain joins TRBV11-3 to TRBJ2-1; 10 bases are a match to TRBD1. Germline V lookup: CDR1 SGHNT, CDR2 YENEEA. V was pared by 5 bases and J by 8 bases, with 6 bases of the junction left unmatched. This CDR3 has 14 residues. The CDR3 reads CASSPRQGADEQFF. The CDR3 bases are TGTGCCAGCAGCCCACGACAGGGGGCCGATGAGCAGTTCTTC.

Regarding this clone: Compared with germline, one end of the junction differs, possibly owing to a read error. The chain couples TRBV20-1 to TRBJ2-3; D could derive from TRBD1 or TRBD2 (5 bases each). This CDR3 is built from 15 residues. Germline V gene data show CDR1 as DFQATT and CDR2 as SNEGSKA (reference sequence). The CDR3 reads CSSRDGGDAADTQYF. The CDR3 DNA reads as TGCAGTTCTAGAGATGGGGGTGACGCGGCGGATACGCAGTATTTT.

This clone was seen repeatedly, ten times or more. This sequence joins TRBV6-1 and TRBJ1-1, with 11 bases aligning to TRBD1. Trimming at V came to 4 bases and at J to 4 bases, leaving 5 bases not matched to a gene. Germline V CDR1 and CDR2: MNHNS, SASEGT. The CDR3 runs to 15 residues. CDR3 in amino acids: CASSATGTGGTEAFF. CDR3 nucleotides: TGTGCCAGCAGTGCGACCGGGACAGGGGGCACTGAAGCTTTCTTT.

This clone was counted between two and nine times. The chain employs TRBV5-1 and TRBJ2-3; possibly TRBD1 for D (5 bases). This CDR3 is 15 amino acids long. V lost 2 bases, J lost 6 bases, and 16 bases lay in between. Germline V gene lookup returns CDR1 SGHRS and CDR2 YFSETQ. The CDR3 DNA is TGCGCCAGCAGCTTCGGACAAGGGAAGGTGGATACGCAGTATTTT. Residues: CASSFGQGKVDTQYF.

This clone was detected ten times or more. This sequence joins TRBV28 and TRBJ1-2, with D perhaps matching TRBD1 (5 bases). CDR1 and CDR2 (germline): MDHEN, SYDVKM. The V end lost 7 bases, the J end lost 4 bases, and 13 bases lay between the germline ends. This CDR3 is 13 amino acids long. CDR3 sequence (DNA): TGTGCCAGCACCCTTAAGGGGAGCTATGGCTACACCTTC. Translated, it gives CASTLKGSYGYTF.

With respect to this clone: The final CDR3 position lacks the conserved phenylalanine or tryptophan, pointing to a likely read error. The rearrangement uses TRBV11-2 and TRBJ2-1; 8 bases are shared with TRBD2. Trimming removed 0 bases from V and 3 bases from J; junction bases left unmatched: 7. This CDR3 spans 17 amino acids. The germline V gene has CDR1 SGHAT and CDR2 FQNNGV. The CDR3 DNA follows: TGTGCCAGCAGCTTAGAGCCCCCGACTAGCGTCTACAATGAGCAGTTCAGC. It is translated as CASSLEPPTSVYNEQFS.

This clone showed up many times. The chain has TRBV5-1 and TRBJ1-6; D call uncertain. Germline assignment: CDR1 SGHRS and CDR2 YFSETQ. CDR3 length equals 15 residues. The germline V and J ends were trimmed by 4 bases and 0 bases, with 8 bases remaining between them. The CDR3 coding sequence is TGCGCCAGCAGCCGCTCGAGCTCCTATAATTCACCCCTCCACTTT. Amino acid sequence: CASSRSSSYNSPLHF.

CDR3 loop: CASSAQCRPQHF. The DNA of the CDR3 is TGTGCCAGCAGCGCTCAATGTCGGCCCCAGCATTTT. This chain links TRBV5-6 with TRBJ1-5; D is unclear. The germline V gene has CDR1 SGHDT and CDR2 YYEEEE. V lost 4 bases, J lost 9 bases, and 11 bases lay in between. This CDR3 is 12 amino acids long.

There are a few counts of this clone. One base away lies a much larger clone, so this may be a sequencing read error. As the CDR3 is not closed by the conserved phenylalanine or tryptophan, this likely results from a read error. This rearrangement joins TRBV29-1 to TRBJ2-7, with 11 nucleotides matching TRBD2. V gave up 6 bases and J gave up 9 bases; unmatched junction bases: 13. Germline V gene lookup returns CDR1 SQVTM and CDR2 ANQGSEA. This CDR3 spans 14 amino acids. The CDR3 DNA is TGCAGCGTCCGCCTAGCGGGAGGACGACCCCGGCAGTACCTC. Its translation is CSVRLAGGRPRQYL.

By share, this clone ranks as medium-sized. The chain has TRBV28 and TRBJ1-1; TRBD1 matches at 7 bases. V was pared by 6 bases and J by 4 bases, with 11 bases of the junction left unmatched. The CDR3 covers 15 residues. Per germline, CDR1 MDHEN and CDR2 SYDVKM. The CDR3 loop is CASRPPRDSITEAFF. The DNA of the CDR3 is TGTGCCAGCAGACCTCCTCGGGACAGTATCACTGAAGCTTTCTTT.

A few counts support this clone. This may stem from a read error, because a much larger clone lies one nucleotide away. CDR3 region: CATSGGLDYGYTF. CDR3 bases: TGTGCCACCAGTGGGGGTTTGGACTATGGCTACACCTTC. The genes are TRBV6-1 and TRBJ1-2; D might be TRBD1 (5 bases). The V gene's germline CDR1 is MNHNS and CDR2 SASEGT. The length of the CDR3 is 13 residues.

About this clone itself: Mismatch with germline at one junction end may stem from a read error. V is TRBV11-1 and J is TRBJ2-3; 9 nucleotides agree with TRBD2. From germline, CDR1 is SGHAT and CDR2 FQDESV (reference sequence). There are 18 residues in the CDR3. The DNA for the CDR3 is TGTGCCAGCAGCCCCGGGAGTAGCGGGAGCCCATACACAGATACGCAGTACTTT. As protein: CASSPGSSGSPYTDTQYF.

There are many counts of this clone. A much more abundant neighbour one base away suggests this may be a read error. The rearrangement uses TRBV6-1 and TRBJ2-7, with 10 bases fitting TRBD1. CDR1 and CDR2 (germline): MNHNS, SASEGT. Germline trimming cut 8 bases from V and 4 bases from J; bases unmatched to any gene: 11. This CDR3 region has 15 residues. CDR3 sequence (DNA): TGTGCCAGCTCCCCGACAGGGGGCATGGAGTACGAGCAGTACTTC. Its translation is CASSPTGGMEYEQYF.

Concerning this clone: Since the CDR3 does not end with the conserved phenylalanine or tryptophan, this likely comes from a read error. The DNA is left out, because the CDR3 cannot be placed on it with certainty; the CDR3 is given as TCRdb lists it. The chain uses TRBV6-1 and TRBJ1-1; TRBD1 is the table's D call and was not checked against the DNA. Per the germline V gene, CDR1 is MNHNS and CDR2 is SASEGT. Including both end residues, the CDR3 is 12 amino acids long. CDR3 region: CASSRDRTEAFL.

There are many counts of this clone. The chain recombines TRBV5-1 with TRBJ2-3; 7 nucleotides match TRBD2. Germline loops: CDR1 SGHRS, CDR2 YFSETQ. There are 18 residues in the CDR3. The V gene end was trimmed by 2 bases and the J gene end by 0 bases; junction bases not matched to a gene: 12. CDR3 sequence: CASSLDSGYWSSTDTQYF. DNA for the CDR3: TGCGCCAGCAGCTTAGATAGCGGGTACTGGTCTAGCACAGATACGCAGTATTTT.